This T cell receptor (beta chain) was identified during a study of CD8 T cells in ankylosing spondylitis. As regards this clonotype: Its antigen is unknown.

Study-wide results and caveats: A number of the motif variants had already been described in reactive arthritis synovial fluid and blood. A motif in TCR beta, a set of under 10 highly homologous variants, appeared characteristic of ankylosing spondylitis blood.

Germline V gene data show CDR1 as SQVTM and CDR2 as ANQGSEA. Between the trimmed V and J ends, which lost 7 bases and 4 bases, there was a span of 6 bases. This CDR3 comprises 10 residues. Scientists made TCR beta libraries using quantitative 5'-RACE with molecular barcodes. TCRdb independently ran MiXCR on the 5' RACE reads; one entry per CDR3 protein. The repertoire holds approximately 150,000 distinct CDR3 sequences, with around 43% as singletons. Sample: synovial fluid, either unsorted or a sorted T cell fraction (not recorded which). V usage is TRBV29-1 and J usage is TRBJ2-3; D is unclear. The clonotype was recovered from a male donor with ankylosing spondylitis. The CDR3 DNA is TGCAGCGCAGGCTCAGATACGCAGTATTTT. Its translation: CSAGSDTQYF.